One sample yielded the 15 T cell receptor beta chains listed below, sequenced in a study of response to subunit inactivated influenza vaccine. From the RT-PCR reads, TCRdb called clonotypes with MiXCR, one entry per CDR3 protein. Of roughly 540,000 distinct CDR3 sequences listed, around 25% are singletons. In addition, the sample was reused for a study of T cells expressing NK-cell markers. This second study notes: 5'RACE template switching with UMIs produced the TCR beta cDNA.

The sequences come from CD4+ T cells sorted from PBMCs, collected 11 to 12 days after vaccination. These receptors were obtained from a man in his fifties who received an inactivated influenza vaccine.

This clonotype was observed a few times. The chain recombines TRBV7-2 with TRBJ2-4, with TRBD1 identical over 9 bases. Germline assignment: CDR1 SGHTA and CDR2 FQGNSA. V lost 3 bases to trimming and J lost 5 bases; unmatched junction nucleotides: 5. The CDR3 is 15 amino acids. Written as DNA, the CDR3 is TGTGCCAGCAGCTTGGACAGGGGCCCTCAAAACATTCAGTACTTC. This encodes CASSLDRGPQNIQYF.

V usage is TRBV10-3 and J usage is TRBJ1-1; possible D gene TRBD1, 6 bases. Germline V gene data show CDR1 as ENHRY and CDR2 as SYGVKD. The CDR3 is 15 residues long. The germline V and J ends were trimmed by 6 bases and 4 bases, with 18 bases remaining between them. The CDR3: CAIRTGSGFGTEAFF. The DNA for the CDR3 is TGTGCCATCAGAACAGGGTCGGGTTTTGGCACTGAAGCTTTCTTT.

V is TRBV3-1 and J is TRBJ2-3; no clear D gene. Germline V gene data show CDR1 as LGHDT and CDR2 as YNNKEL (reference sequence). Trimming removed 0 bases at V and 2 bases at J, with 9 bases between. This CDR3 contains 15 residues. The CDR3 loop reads CASSQDPTYTDTQYF. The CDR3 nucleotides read TGTGCCAGCAGCCAAGATCCGACCTACACAGATACGCAGTATTTT.

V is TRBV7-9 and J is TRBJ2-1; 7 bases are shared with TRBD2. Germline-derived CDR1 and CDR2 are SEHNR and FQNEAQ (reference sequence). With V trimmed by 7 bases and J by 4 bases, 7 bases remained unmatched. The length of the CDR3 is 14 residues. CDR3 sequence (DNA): TGTGCCAGCACCCGGGGGGAGCATTACAATGAGCAGTTCTTC. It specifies CASTRGEHYNEQFF.

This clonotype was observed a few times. The CDR3 DNA sequence: TGTGCCAGCAGCCCGAGGGGGCGTGGAAACACTGAAGCTTTCTTT. Translated, it gives CASSPRGRGNTEAFF. The chain recombines TRBV9 with TRBJ1-1; 7 bases map to TRBD1. In germline, CDR1 is SGDLS, CDR2 YYNGEE. This CDR3 has 15 amino acids. Losses at the gene ends were 4 bases for V and 2 bases for J; bases not matched to a gene: 8.

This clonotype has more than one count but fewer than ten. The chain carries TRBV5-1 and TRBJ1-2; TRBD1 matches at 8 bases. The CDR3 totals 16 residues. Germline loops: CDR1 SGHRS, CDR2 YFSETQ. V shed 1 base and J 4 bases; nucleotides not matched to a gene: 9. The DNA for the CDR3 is TGCGCCAGCAGCTTGCAGACAGGGGCGGAGGCCTATGGCTACACCTTC. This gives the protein CASSLQTGAEAYGYTF.

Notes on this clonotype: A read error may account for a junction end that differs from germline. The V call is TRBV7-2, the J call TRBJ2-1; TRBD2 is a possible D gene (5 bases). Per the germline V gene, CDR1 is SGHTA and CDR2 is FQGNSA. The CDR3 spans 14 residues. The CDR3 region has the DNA TGTGCCAGCACGGCGGGCCCAAAGCGCAATGAGCAGATCTTC. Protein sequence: CASTAGPKRNEQIF.

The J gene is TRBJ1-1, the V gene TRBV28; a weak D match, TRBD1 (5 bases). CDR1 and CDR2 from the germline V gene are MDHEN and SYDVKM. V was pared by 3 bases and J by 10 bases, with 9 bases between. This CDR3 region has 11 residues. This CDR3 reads CASSLAGGAFF. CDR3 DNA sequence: TGTGCCAGCAGTTTGGCGGGGGGAGCTTTCTTT. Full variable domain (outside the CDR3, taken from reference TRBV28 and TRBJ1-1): DVKVTQSSRYLVKRTGEKVFLECVQDMDHENMFWYRQDPGLGLRLIYFSYDVKMKEKGDIPEGYSVSREKKERFSLILESASTNQTSMYLCASSLAGGAFFGQGTRLTVV.

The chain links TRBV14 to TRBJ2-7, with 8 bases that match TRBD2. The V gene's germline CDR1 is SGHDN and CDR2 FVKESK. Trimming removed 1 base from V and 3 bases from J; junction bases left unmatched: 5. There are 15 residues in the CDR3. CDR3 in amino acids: CASSQGGSGIYEQYF. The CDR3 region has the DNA TGTGCCAGCAGCCAAGGGGGTAGCGGGATCTACGAGCAGTACTTC.

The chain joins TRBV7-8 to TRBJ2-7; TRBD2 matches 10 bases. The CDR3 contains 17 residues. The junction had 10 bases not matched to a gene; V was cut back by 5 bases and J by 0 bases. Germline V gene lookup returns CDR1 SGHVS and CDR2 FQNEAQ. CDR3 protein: CASSPKREGVISYEQYF. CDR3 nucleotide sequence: TGTGCCAGCAGCCCCAAGCGGGAGGGCGTCATCTCCTACGAGCAGTACTTC. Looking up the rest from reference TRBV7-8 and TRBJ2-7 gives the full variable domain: GAGVSQSPRYKVAKRGQDVALRCDPISGHVSLFWYQQALGQGPEFLTYFQNEAQLDKSGLPSDRFFAERPEGSVSTLKIQRTQQEDSAVYLCASSPKREGVISYEQYFGPGTRLTVT.

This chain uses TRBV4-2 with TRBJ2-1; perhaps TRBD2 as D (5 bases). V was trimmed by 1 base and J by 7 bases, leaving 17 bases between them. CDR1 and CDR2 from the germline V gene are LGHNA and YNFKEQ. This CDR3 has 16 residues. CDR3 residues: CASSQGLGSPGNEQFF. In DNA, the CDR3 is TGTGCCAGCAGCCAAGGGTTGGGGTCTCCGGGAAATGAGCAGTTCTTC.

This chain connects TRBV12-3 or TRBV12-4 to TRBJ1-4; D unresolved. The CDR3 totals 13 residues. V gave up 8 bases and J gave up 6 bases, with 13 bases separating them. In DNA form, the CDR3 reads TGTGCCAGCTCGGGCCCCGAGGATGAAAAACTGTTTTTT. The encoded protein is CASSGPEDEKLFF.

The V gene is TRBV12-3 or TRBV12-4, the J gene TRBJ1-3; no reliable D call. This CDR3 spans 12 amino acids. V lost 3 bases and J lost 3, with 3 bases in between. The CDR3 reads CASSLIGNTIYF. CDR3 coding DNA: TGTGCCAGCAGTTTGATTGGAAACACCATATATTTT.

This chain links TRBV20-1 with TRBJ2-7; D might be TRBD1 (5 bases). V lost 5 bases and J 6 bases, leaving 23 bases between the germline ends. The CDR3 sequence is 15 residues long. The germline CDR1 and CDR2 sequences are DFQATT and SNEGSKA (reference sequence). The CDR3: CSAGVSGRAYSEQYF. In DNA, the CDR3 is TGCAGTGCTGGGGTCAGTGGCAGGGCATACAGCGAGCAGTACTTC.

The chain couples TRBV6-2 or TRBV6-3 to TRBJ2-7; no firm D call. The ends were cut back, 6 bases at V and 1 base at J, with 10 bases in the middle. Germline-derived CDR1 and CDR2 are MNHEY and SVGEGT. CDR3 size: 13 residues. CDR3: CASRKPPSYEQYF. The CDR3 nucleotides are TGTGCCAGCAGAAAGCCGCCGTCCTACGAGCAGTACTTC.